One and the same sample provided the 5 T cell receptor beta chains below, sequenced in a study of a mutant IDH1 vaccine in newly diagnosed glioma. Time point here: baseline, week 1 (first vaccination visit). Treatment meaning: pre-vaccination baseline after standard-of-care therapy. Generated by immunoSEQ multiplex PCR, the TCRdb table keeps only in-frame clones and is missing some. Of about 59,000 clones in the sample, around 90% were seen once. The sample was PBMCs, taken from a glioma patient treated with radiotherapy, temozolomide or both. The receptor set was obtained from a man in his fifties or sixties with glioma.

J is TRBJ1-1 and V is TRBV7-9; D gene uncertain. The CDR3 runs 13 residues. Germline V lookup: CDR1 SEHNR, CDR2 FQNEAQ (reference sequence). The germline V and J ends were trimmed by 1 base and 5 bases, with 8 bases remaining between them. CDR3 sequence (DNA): TGTGCCAGCAGCTTAGAAAGTAGGACTGAAGCTTTCTTT. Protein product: CASSLESRTEAFF.

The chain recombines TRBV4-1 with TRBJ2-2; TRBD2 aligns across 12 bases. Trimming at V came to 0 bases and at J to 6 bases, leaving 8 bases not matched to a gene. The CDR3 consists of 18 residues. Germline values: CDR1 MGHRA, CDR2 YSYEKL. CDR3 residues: CASSQDRLAGAGAGELFF. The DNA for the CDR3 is TGCGCCAGCAGCCAAGATCGACTAGCGGGAGCGGGAGCCGGGGAGCTGTTTTTT.

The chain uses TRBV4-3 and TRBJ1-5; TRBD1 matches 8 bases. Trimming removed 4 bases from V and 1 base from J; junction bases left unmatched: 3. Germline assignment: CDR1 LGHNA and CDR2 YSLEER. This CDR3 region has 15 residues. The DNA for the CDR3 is TGCGCCAGCAGCCCGCGGACAGGGAGCAATCAGCCCCAGCATTTT. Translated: CASSPRTGSNQPQHF.

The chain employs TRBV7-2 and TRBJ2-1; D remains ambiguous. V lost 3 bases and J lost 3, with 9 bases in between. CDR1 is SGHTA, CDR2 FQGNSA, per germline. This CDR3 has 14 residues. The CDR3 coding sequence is TGTGCCAGCAGCTTCTCTAACCTCTACAATGAGCAGTTCTTC. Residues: CASSFSNLYNEQFF. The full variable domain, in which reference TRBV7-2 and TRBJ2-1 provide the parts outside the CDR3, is GAGVSQSPSNKVTEKGKDVELRCDPISGHTALYWYRQSLGQGLEFLIYFQGNSAPDKSGLPSDRFSAERTGGSVSTLTIQRTQQEDSAVYLCASSFSNLYNEQFFGPGTRLTVL.

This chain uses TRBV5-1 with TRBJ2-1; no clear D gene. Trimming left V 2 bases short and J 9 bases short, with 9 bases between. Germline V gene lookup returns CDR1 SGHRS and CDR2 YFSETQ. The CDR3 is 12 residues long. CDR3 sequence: CASSLGIREQFF. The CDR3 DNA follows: TGCGCCAGCAGCTTAGGGATCCGTGAGCAGTTCTTC.